This T cell receptor beta chain was profiled in a study of T cell responses to AZD1222 COVID-19 vaccine. Background on the study: Pooling covered second doses at about 4 or about 12 weeks. Study-level findings and limits: Just 6 or 7 people given AZD1222 tested seropositive at baseline. Among the donors, most were white British and more were female, and clonal diversity was possibly underestimated. A rise in Spike-specific TCR breadth and depth followed two AZD1222 doses.

This CDR3 comprises 15 residues. Germline loops: CDR1 SGHRS, CDR2 YFSETQ. V lost 0 bases and J lost 0, with 7 bases in between. The table came from immunoSEQ multiplex PCR; TCRdb's copy has only in-frame clones and leaves some out. The sample lists roughly 180,000 clones; about nine tenths were seen once. In the case of this clone: Antigen unknown.

Sequences were derived from peripheral blood, sampled on day 0 of AZD1222 vaccination. This clonotype originated in an adult in good health. The V call is TRBV5-1, the J call TRBJ1-3; D not resolved. CDR3 residues: CASSLEGRSGNTIYF. Here the CDR3 DNA reads TGCGCCAGCAGCTTGGAAGGGCGCTCTGGAAACACCATATATTTT.